This TCR beta chain was identified in a study of CD8 T cells in ankylosing spondylitis. Notes on the study in general: Fewer than 10 highly homologous variants made up a TCR beta motif that seemed to typify ankylosing spondylitis blood. Significant enrichment of disease-linked clones was reportedly seen in matched ankylosing spondylitis synovial fluid.

The table lists this clonotype with many counts. Its antigen is currently unknown. Construction of TCR beta libraries was performed using quantitative 5'-RACE with molecular barcodes. From the 5' RACE reads, TCRdb called clonotypes with MiXCR, one entry per CDR3 protein. Of around 30,000 distinct CDR3 sequences in the sample, roughly 7.2% were seen once. Sequenced sample: blood, either unsorted or a sorted T cell fraction (not recorded which). This TCR came from a male donor with ankylosing spondylitis or in good health (not recorded which).

The CDR3 sequence is CASSPFPGTDYGYTF. CDR3 bases: TGTGCCAGCAGCCCTTTCCCCGGGACAGACTATGGCTACACCTTC. The chain links TRBV3-1 to TRBJ1-2; TRBD1 matches at 7 bases. Germline-derived CDR1 and CDR2 are LGHDT and YNNKEL (reference sequence). After removal of 4 bases from V and 3 bases from J, the junction contained 8 bases not matched to a gene. This CDR3 contains 15 residues.